These T cell receptor beta chains were read from a single sample in a study of cytomegalovirus exposure and HLA in healthy donors. Assay: immunoSEQ multiplex PCR; the TCRdb copy retains only in-frame clones and omits some. This table has under 200,000 clones, about an eighth appearing once. Sequencing was performed on PBMCs. These receptors were collected from a man in his fifties or sixties in good health and CMV-seropositive. CDR3s include the opening cysteine and the closing phenylalanine or tryptophan. A D gene is named only where the DNA matches it firmly. Clone sizes are given selectively: once, few, many, or a class where the clone is expanded.

j_call	v_call	d_call	clone_size	cdr3_aa	cdr3_nt
TRBJ2-5	TRBV4-3	TRBD1	few	CASRHSGTAGETQYF	TGCGCCAGCAGACACTCCGGGACAGCTGGGGAGACCCAGTACTTC
TRBJ2-2	TRBV7-2	.	few	CASSPTTGNTGELFF	TGTGCCAGCAGCCCTACGACAGGGAACACCGGGGAGCTGTTTTTT
TRBJ2-7	TRBV5-6	.	.	CASSLSQGIHEQYF	TGTGCCAGCAGCTTGTCCCAGGGCATCCACGAGCAGTACTTC
TRBJ2-6	TRBV6-6	.	.	CASSLQGTGANVLTF	TGTGCCAGCAGCTTACAGGGTACGGGGGCCAACGTCCTGACTTTC
TRBJ2-3	TRBV27	.	.	CASSPWSGDTQYF	TGTGCCAGCAGTCCCTGGAGTGGGGATACGCAGTATTTT
TRBJ2-3	TRBV27	TRBD1	few	CASSSTLQGAIVDTQYF	TGTGCCAGCAGTTCCACTTTACAGGGGGCGATAGTAGATACGCAGTATTTT
TRBJ1-5	TRBV27	TRBD1	.	CASSRTGPLNQPQHF	TGTGCCAGCAGTAGGACAGGGCCGCTCAATCAGCCCCAGCATTTT
TRBJ1-4	TRBV7-9	.	.	CASSPSGTTNEKLFF	TGTGCCAGCTCTCCTTCCGGGACAACTAATGAAAAACTGTTTTTT
TRBJ1-6	TRBV9	.	few	CASSAGISPLHF	TGTGCCAGCAGCGCAGGGATCTCACCCCTCCACTTT
TRBJ1-1	TRBV12-5	.	few	CASGQGVTEAFF	TGTGCTAGTGGCCAGGGCGTAACTGAAGCTTTCTTT
TRBJ2-3	TRBV5-5	.	few	CASSFSSHEFDTQYF	TGTGCCAGCAGCTTTAGTAGCCACGAGTTCGATACGCAGTATTTT
TRBJ2-1	TRBV5-1	TRBD1	few	CASSLAVGQMLSEQFF	TGCGCCAGCAGCTTGGCAGTGGGACAGATGCTTAGTGAGCAGTTCTTC
TRBJ2-5	TRBV5-8	TRBD2	.	CASSWGGSQETQYF	TGTGCCAGCAGCTGGGGAGGGTCTCAAGAGACCCAGTACTTC
TRBJ2-1	TRBV7-6	.	few	CASSLGTSGVGNEQFF	TGTGCCAGCAGCTTAGGAACCTCAGGGGTGGGAAATGAGCAGTTCTTC
TRBJ2-1	TRBV30	TRBD2	.	CAWSDRGGINEQFF	TGTGCCTGGAGTGACCGGGGGGGCATCAATGAGCAGTTCTTC
TRBJ2-5	TRBV5-6	.	.	CASTPGVYQETQYF	TGTGCCAGCACCCCCGGGGTGTACCAAGAGACCCAGTACTTC
TRBJ2-3	TRBV6-4	TRBD1	.	CASSLRQGSTDTQYF	TGTGCCAGCAGCCTGCGACAGGGTAGCACAGATACGCAGTATTTT
TRBJ2-2	TRBV9	TRBD2	few	CASSAQPSGGTSGELFF	TGTGCCAGCAGCGCCCAACCTAGCGGGGGGACAAGCGGGGAGCTGTTTTTT
TRBJ1-1	TRBV7-9	.	.	CASSSLGRAGTEAFF	TGTGCCAGCAGCTCGTTGGGGCGGGCGGGAACTGAAGCTTTCTTT
TRBJ1-1	TRBV25-1	.	.	CATTPTGVNTEAFF	TGTGCCACAACCCCCACAGGAGTGAACACTGAAGCTTTCTTT
TRBJ1-2	TRBV7-2	TRBD1	.	CASRVTGIGGYTF	TGTGCCAGCAGAGTGACAGGGATCGGTGGCTACACCTTC
TRBJ1-2	TRBV5-6	.	few	CASSLKVVRGGGYTF	TGTGCCAGCAGCTTGAAGGTTGTCAGGGGCGGTGGCTACACCTTC
TRBJ1-4	TRBV28	.	few	CASSLGQFNEKLFF	TGTGCCAGCAGTTTGGGCCAGTTTAATGAAAAACTGTTTTTT
TRBJ2-5	TRBV6-5	.	few	CASSWTTPSQETQYF	TGTGCCAGCAGCTGGACTACTCCGTCACAAGAGACCCAGTACTTC
TRBJ2-1	TRBV2	.	.	CASSDSEFYNEQFF	TGTGCCAGCAGTGATAGCGAGTTCTACAATGAGCAGTTCTTC
TRBJ2-5	TRBV30	.	.	CAWSVGAGGETQYF	TGTGCCTGGAGTGTGGGGGCCGGCGGGGAGACCCAGTACTTC
TRBJ2-3	TRBV7-6	TRBD2	few	CASSPREGGGTDTQYF	TGTGCCAGCAGCCCCCGGGAGGGTGGAGGAACAGATACGCAGTATTTT
TRBJ1-6	TRBV4-3	TRBD1	few	CASSQERTGVGSPLHF	TGCGCCAGCAGCCAAGAAAGGACAGGGGTCGGTTCACCCCTCCACTTT
TRBJ1-1	TRBV7-8	.	.	CASSGYRVSANTEAFF	TGTGCCAGCAGCGGTTACAGGGTGAGTGCGAACACTGAAGCTTTCTTT
TRBJ1-1	TRBV18	.	few	CAGSQGMNTEAFF	TGTGCCGGGTCCCAGGGCATGAACACTGAAGCTTTCTTT